The clone carrying this TCR beta chain appeared a few times. The source of the sample is a study of cytotoxic CD8 clonotypes in ibrutinib-treated CLL. Profiled with immunoSEQ multiplex PCR; TCRdb holds only in-frame clones, not every one. This table has 270,000 or so clones, 70% to 80% appearing once. The CDR3 is 17 residues long. Germline V CDR1 and CDR2: SGHRS, YFSETQ. Trimming cost V 3 bases and J 5 bases; bases outside gene matches: 12. This chain uses TRBV5-1 with TRBJ1-1; 11 bases fit TRBD1. This specimen consisted of PBMCs, obtained at disease progression, from a patient treated with ibrutinib. This TCR derives from a human donor with chronic lymphocytic leukemia. CDR3 in DNA: TGCGCCAGCAGCTGGGGGACAGGGGGAACCCTGGGGACTGAAGCTTTCTTT. It specifies CASSWGTGGTLGTEAFF.